Listed here are 14 T cell receptor beta chains from one sample, sequenced in a study of response to subunit inactivated influenza vaccine. From the RT-PCR reads, TCRdb called clonotypes with MiXCR, one entry per CDR3 protein. This sample yields some 600,000 distinct CDR3 sequences, of which 12% to 15% are seen a single time; 7.5% to 9% belongs to the top ten. The source was PBMCs from blood, collected 14 to 15 days before vaccination. Source of these receptors: a man between 45 and 60 years old who received an inactivated influenza vaccine.

This clonotype has just a few counts. CDR3 protein: CASKEGGASTDTQYF. CDR3 DNA: TGCGCCAGCAAGGAAGGGGGGGCAAGCACAGATACGCAGTATTTT. J is TRBJ2-3 and V is TRBV10-2; D is possibly TRBD2 (7 bases). Germline lookup yields CDR1 WSHSY and CDR2 SAAADI. V was cut by 7 bases and J by 0 bases, with 14 bases left in between. The CDR3 is 15 amino acids.

This clonotype appeared a few times. This rearrangement joins TRBV5-1 to TRBJ2-1; D is perhaps TRBD2 (5 bases). Per the germline V gene, CDR1 is SGHRS and CDR2 is YFSETQ. The CDR3 is 15 residues long. V was trimmed by 0 bases and J by 2 bases, leaving 9 bases between them. CDR3 sequence: CASSLVPGTYNEQFF. The CDR3, as DNA: TGCGCCAGCAGCTTGGTACCGGGAACCTACAATGAGCAGTTCTTC.

The chain uses TRBV25-1 and TRBJ2-1; D ambiguous. From germline, CDR1 is MGHDK and CDR2 SYGVNS. The CDR3 has 15 amino acids. V lost 4 bases, J lost 0 bases, and 10 bases lay in between. CDR3 residues: CASSASWDSYNEQFF. The CDR3 DNA reads as TGTGCCAGCAGTGCTTCCTGGGACTCCTACAATGAGCAGTTCTTC.

This clonotype was seen ten or more times. V gene TRBV4-2 combines with J gene TRBJ2-1; no firm D call. The CDR3 loop spans 14 amino acids. V was trimmed by 1 base and J by 3 bases, leaving 7 bases between them. Germline V gives CDR1 LGHNA, CDR2 YNFKEQ. CDR3 in amino acids: CASSQVPSYNEQFF. As DNA, the CDR3 is TGTGCCAGCAGCCAAGTTCCTAGCTACAATGAGCAGTTCTTC.

This clonotype was picked up many times. V gene TRBV4-1 combines with J gene TRBJ2-4, with D perhaps given as TRBD1 or TRBD2 (5 bases each). V lost 3 bases to trimming and J lost 0 bases, with 15 bases between them. The CDR3 is 17 amino acids. Per germline, CDR1 MGHRA and CDR2 YSYEKL. CDR3 nucleotide sequence: TGCGCCAGCAGCCAGCTCGGGACCCGGCTAGCCAAAAACATTCAGTACTTC. Encoded protein: CASSQLGTRLAKNIQYF.

This clonotype came up a few times. The chain joins TRBV6-2 or TRBV6-3 to TRBJ2-3; 12 bases map to TRBD2. Germline CDR1 is MNHEY and CDR2 is SVGEGT. Trimming took 4 bases from V and 9 from J; bases not matched to a gene: 8. CDR3 length equals 15 residues. The CDR3 DNA is TGTGCCAGCAGTTCCCGGACTAGCGGGAATCGAACGCAGTATTTT. Amino acids: CASSSRTSGNRTQYF.

The V call is TRBV3-1, the J call TRBJ2-3; TRBD2 aligns across 9 bases. The germline V gene has CDR1 LGHDT and CDR2 YNNKEL (reference sequence). The length of the CDR3 is 21 residues. The V and J ends lost 1 base and 2 bases, in that order; junction bases with no gene match: 19. DNA of the CDR3: TGTGCCAGCAGCCAAGGAGGGCGTACCCAGATCAGGACTAGCGCCACAGATACGCAGTATTTT. Translation gives CASSQGGRTQIRTSATDTQYF.

This clonotype has more than one count but fewer than ten. The chain couples TRBV10-3 to TRBJ1-5, with 8 positions matching TRBD1. Germline CDR1 is ENHRY and CDR2 is SYGVKD. Trimming cost V 4 bases and J 4 bases; bases outside gene matches: 3. This CDR3 is built from 14 residues. The CDR3 spells CAISGTGPNQPQHF. The CDR3, as DNA: TGTGCCATCAGTGGGACAGGGCCGAATCAGCCCCAGCATTTT.

This sequence joins TRBV12-3 or TRBV12-4 and TRBJ1-5, with TRBD1 as a possible D gene (6 bases). Deletions cut 2 bases from V and 7 bases from J, with 12 bases between. The CDR3 consists of 14 residues. CDR3 protein: CASSLRGARQPQHF. CDR3 sequence (DNA): TGTGCCAGCAGTTTAAGGGGGGCAAGGCAGCCCCAGCATTTT.

With regard to this clonotype: With a much larger clone just one base away, this may be a read error. The V call is TRBV5-5, the J call TRBJ2-1, with D hard to call. CDR1 and CDR2 (germline): SGHKS, YYEKEE (reference sequence). The CDR3 totals 12 residues. Trimming shortened V by 3 bases and J by 4 bases, and 5 bases separated the two germline ends. For the CDR3, the DNA is TGTGCCAGCAGCTCCCAATACAATGAGCAGTTCTTC. Its protein product is CASSSQYNEQFF. The complete variable domain, with remaining parts taken from reference TRBV5-5 and TRBJ2-1, reads DAGVTQSPTHLIKTRGQQVTLRCSPISGHKSVSWYQQVLGQGPQFIFQYYEKEERGRGNFPDRFSARQFPNYSSELNVNALLLGDSALYLCASSSQYNEQFFGPGTRLTVL.

V usage is TRBV29-1 and J usage is TRBJ2-5, with unresolved D. The ends were cut back, 6 bases at V and 1 base at J, with 18 bases in the middle. The germline gives CDR1 SQVTM, CDR2 ANQGSEA. The CDR3 is 15 residues long. CDR3 amino acids: CSVADGTDIQETQYF. Written as DNA, the CDR3 is TGCAGCGTCGCAGACGGAACAGACATCCAAGAGACCCAGTACTTC.

The V and J genes are TRBV5-5 and TRBJ2-1; D is ambiguous. CDR3 size: 15 residues. CDR1 is SGHKS and CDR2 is YYEKEE in the germline V gene (reference sequence). Trimming took 2 bases from V and 0 from J, leaving 9 bases between them. CDR3 nucleotide sequence: TGTGCCAGCAGCTTAGACGCGCCCTCCTACAATGAGCAGTTCTTC. Translated, it gives CASSLDAPSYNEQFF. The variable domain in full, completed from reference TRBV5-5 and TRBJ2-1, reads DAGVTQSPTHLIKTRGQQVTLRCSPISGHKSVSWYQQVLGQGPQFIFQYYEKEERGRGNFPDRFSARQFPNYSSELNVNALLLGDSALYLCASSLDAPSYNEQFFGPGTRLTVL.

This clonotype has only a few counts. The chain employs TRBV4-2 and TRBJ2-3, with 7 bases matching TRBD2. There are 17 residues in the CDR3. Trimming cost V 0 bases and J 2 bases; bases outside gene matches: 8. The germline gives CDR1 LGHNA, CDR2 YNFKEQ. The CDR3 region is CASSQEEREVVTDTQYF. In DNA form, the CDR3 reads TGTGCCAGCAGCCAAGAAGAGCGGGAAGTAGTCACAGATACGCAGTATTTT.

The sample holds a few counts of this clonotype. The rearrangement uses TRBV28 and TRBJ2-7, with D uncertain. CDR3 size: 15 residues. Germline V gene sequence: CDR1 MDHEN, CDR2 SYDVKM. V lost 6 bases to trimming and J lost 3 bases, with 18 bases between them. In DNA form, the CDR3 reads TGTGCCAGCAGCTTGGACCCAGAAGCAATCTACGAGCAGTACTTC. Amino acid sequence: CASSLDPEAIYEQYF.